The following is a TCR beta chain sequence with its context. The antigen remains unidentified. The CDR3 is 14 amino acids. CDR1 and CDR2 from the germline V gene are SGHVS and FQNEAQ. V lost 3 bases, J lost 9 bases, and 9 bases stayed unmatched. PCR primers comprised 60 Vbeta and 13 Jbeta primers. Authors' data handling: Roughly 76 million unique TCR beta chains, roughly 11 million of them shared, were counted by a later analysis. Repertoires were generated with immunoSEQ multiplex PCR, while TCRdb's copy carries only in-frame clones and drops some. That table is the source of V, J and clone size, and D and trimming were worked out from the DNA. The sample consists of 150,000 to 250,000 clones, 65% to 90% of them appearing once. This specimen comes from a study of cytomegalovirus exposure and HLA in healthy donors. Study results and limitations: Earlier results showed most TCR beta V segments being productive about 90% or about 30% of the time.

The TCR originated in a woman in her 50s in good health and CMV-seronegative. The specimen sequenced was PBMCs. The chain recombines TRBV7-8 with TRBJ2-7, with TRBD1 identical over 9 bases. CDR3: CASSFSGTGIGQYF. In nucleotides, the CDR3 is TGTGCCAGCAGCTTTTCCGGGACAGGGATAGGGCAGTACTTC.